This T cell receptor beta chain is drawn from a study of T cell changes during pregnancy in multiple sclerosis. TCRdb's table, derived via immunoSEQ multiplex PCR, lists solely in-frame clones and lacks some. The sample consists of tens of thousands of clones, roughly 90% of them appearing once. CDR3 length equals 16 residues. Germline V lookup: CDR1 LNHDA, CDR2 SQIVND (reference sequence). J gave up 6 bases and V 6 bases, and 12 bases lay outside the gene matches. The J gene is TRBJ2-1, the V gene TRBV19, with 9 bases identical to TRBD1. This TCR came from a female donor with multiple sclerosis, enrolled in a pregnancy study. The sample was CD8+ T cells from peripheral blood mononuclear cells, taken before pregnancy. DNA of the CDR3: TGTGCCAGTAGACCCCCTGGGACAGGGTACTTCAATGAGCAGTTCTTC. Translation: CASRPPGTGYFNEQFF.